The T cell receptor beta chain described here comes from a study of identical twins (dated by TCRdb to 2016 to 2017). Study-level background: To test whether fetal clonotypes persist, the study used deep sequencing on TCR alpha and beta repertoires from monozygotic twins, unrelated adults of various ages, and cord blood. To rule out contamination, the twin experiments were replicated at different times with different library preparation protocols. Findings and caveats that apply to the study as a whole: Out-of-frame TCR alpha sharing in monozygotic twins was systematically underestimated by recombination models, whereas sharing between unrelated individuals was in agreement with the recombination models. Compared with coincidental sharing between unrelated individuals, an excess of low generation-probability sequences was observed among out-of-frame TCR alpha sequences shared between twins. Excess twin sharing in beta out-of-frame sequences was weaker because fewer shared sequences lowered the signal-to-noise ratio. Fewer insertions were carried by abundant cord blood beta clonotypes; a weaker similar trend was observed in young adult naive repertoires, while no such trend was observed in memory repertoires. Invariant T cells such as MAIT and iNKT could partly confound zero-insertion analyses, although diverse VJ usage argued against such confounding for most clonotypes. Because the same donors could not be followed over many years, the conclusions relied on cross-sectional statistical analysis.

Libraries were made using 5' RACE. The sequencer was an Illumina HiSeq 2000. A universal primer binding site was added through template switching, and the final cDNA carried a unique molecular identifier so that TCR cDNA molecules could be counted accurately. First-strand cDNA for TCR alpha and beta chains was synthesized from specific primers in the conserved constant-segment region. To control for contamination, every cDNA library was double barcoded, receiving both a SMART-Mk sample barcode and Illumina barcodes. Two successive PCR steps introduced TruSeq adapter sequences along with Illumina sample barcodes. The Illumina HiSeq platform was used with custom primers to sequence TCR alpha and beta cDNA libraries. On the study's bioinformatics: Unique molecular identifiers were extracted from raw reads with MiGEC, and CDR3 positions were determined with MiXCR. For each individual, recombination models were inferred using an EM algorithm with the repgenHMM and IGoR tools. Shared clonotypes were analyzed with the tcR package in R, and sharing was normalized by the product of cloneset sizes. Out-of-frame nonproductive sequences were analyzed to study raw recombination free of thymic and clonal selection effects. TCRdb reworked the public reads: Q25 trimming with fastp, MiXCR clone assembly, productive beta chains retained. Duplicate CDR3 protein sequences are folded into a single record with the most common DNA and genes. The V and J calls and clone size come from TCRdb's table, not from the authors' own analysis. Recorded for this sample are hundreds of thousands of distinct CDR3 sequences; 20% to 25% of them occurred a single time. Approximately 0.49% of the sample is held by the ten biggest clonotypes.

Every donor was a healthy Caucasian. Three pairs of female monozygotic twins, all aged roughly 18 to 29 years, made up the twin cohort. CD4+ and CD8+ T cell populations were isolated with positive isolation kits from Invitrogen. Points on this clonotype: Its antigen remains unidentified. Per-base qualities were not stored, and no clone one base away is much larger.

V is pared back by 5 bases and J by 4 bases, with 11 bases lying between the germline termini. Counted from cysteine to phenylalanine, this CDR3 has 13 amino acids. Only the CDR3 DNA is retained, 39 bases long and in frame from the first base. CDR1 and CDR2, per the germline V gene (reference sequence), are MNHEY and SMNVEV. The same sample was also used in a study of yellow fever vaccine responses in identical twins. The second source states: According to the authors, in identical twins the way T cells responded to vaccination appeared partly convergent and partly personalized. The study precisely tracked vaccine-responding T cell clones in identical twins.

The sequence derives from a woman between 18 and 29 years old in good health. Source material: CD4+ T cells sorted from blood. The receptor chain draws on TRBV27 and TRBJ1-1; a tentative D call is TRBD1 (6 bases match). The CDR3: CASSDRRATEAFF. The DNA is as follows: TGTGCCAGCAGTGACAGGAGAGCCACTGAAGCTTTCTTT.